These 30 T cell receptor beta chains originate from one sample sequenced in a study of blood T cell repertoires in COVID-19. TCRdb's copy holds only in-frame clones and misses some; the assay was immunoSEQ multiplex PCR. The repertoire holds fewer than 350,000 clones, with 75% to 85% as singletons. The sequenced sample was peripheral blood. The receptors derive from a human donor in a cohort sampled during active COVID-19.

The V and J genes are TRBV19 and TRBJ1-4, with TRBD1 matching 10 bases. The CDR3 has 15 residues. Germline V gene sequence: CDR1 LNHDA, CDR2 SQIVND (reference sequence). Trimming took 6 bases from V and 8 from J; bases not matched to a gene: 9. DNA for the CDR3: TGTGCCAGTAGCTACGACAGGGGGCGACGGGAAAAACTGTTTTTT. Its protein product is CASSYDRGRREKLFF.

The genes are TRBV6-1 and TRBJ2-3, with 10 positions matching TRBD2. The CDR3 loop spans 16 amino acids. Trimming took 4 bases from V and 1 from J; bases not matched to a gene: 5. Germline CDR1 MNHNS, CDR2 SASEGT. CDR3 in DNA: TGTGCCAGCAGTGCCAGGCTAGCGGGGGGCACAGATACGCAGTATTTT. Its protein is CASSARLAGGTDTQYF.

The V gene is TRBV2, the J gene TRBJ2-7; maybe TRBD1 (6 bases). CDR1 is SNHLY and CDR2 is FYNNEI in the germline V gene. The CDR3 totals 14 residues. Trimming removed 4 bases at V and 3 bases at J, with 13 bases between. As DNA, the CDR3 is TGTGCCAGCAGTGCAGGGGTGGTGGGCTACGAGCAGTACTTC. Its translation: CASSAGVVGYEQYF.

The chain combines TRBV21-1 with TRBJ2-1; no check of the table's D call, TRBD1, against the DNA was made. TRBV21-1 is an annotated pseudogene. CDR3 length: 14 residues. CDR3 protein: CASGTTESYNEQFF. The CDR3 DNA reads as TGTGCCAGCGGCACGACAGAGTCCTACAATGAGCAGTTCTTC.

This clone was seen only once. This rearrangement joins TRBV7-9 to TRBJ1-5, with D perhaps matching TRBD1 (6 bases). This CDR3 spans 14 amino acids. The V end lost 1 base, the J end lost 6 bases, and 10 bases lay between the germline ends. Looked up from germline, CDR1 is SEHNR and CDR2 is FQNEAQ (reference sequence). The CDR3 DNA reads TGTGCCAGCAGCTTAGAGGGGGGGCGTCAGCCCCAGCATTTT. This gives the protein CASSLEGGRQPQHF.

CDR3 in DNA: TGTGCCAGCAGCCACTCCTACCACTTTCGAGCGGGGGAGCAGTACTTC. This gives the protein CASSHSYHFRAGEQYF. This chain uses TRBV7-9 with TRBJ2-7; 7 nucleotides align to TRBD2. Looked up from germline, CDR1 is SEHNR and CDR2 is FQNEAQ (reference sequence). The CDR3 runs 16 residues. Trimming removed 5 bases from V and 7 bases from J; junction bases left unmatched: 17.

V and J are TRBV7-9 and TRBJ2-3; 9 nucleotides match TRBD2. V shed 1 base, J shed 3 bases, and the junction held 2 bases outside the gene matches. Germline values: CDR1 SEHNR, CDR2 FQNEAQ (reference sequence). The CDR3 length is 15 residues. CDR3 in DNA: TGTGCCAGCAGCTTAGGACTAGCGGATACAGATACGCAGTATTTT. This encodes CASSLGLADTDTQYF. Variable domain in full (rest from reference TRBV7-9 and TRBJ2-3): DTGVSQNPRHKITKRGQNVTFRCDPISEHNRLYWYRQTLGQGPEFLTYFQNEAQLEKSRLLSDRFSAERPKGSFSTLEIQRTEQGDSAMYLCASSLGLADTDTQYFGPGTRLTVL.

This sequence joins TRBV5-1 and TRBJ2-2; 7 nucleotides align to TRBD1. CDR3 length equals 14 residues. J was trimmed by 6 bases and V by 0 bases; bases with no gene match: 2. Germline V lookup: CDR1 SGHRS, CDR2 YFSETQ. This chain's CDR3 is CASSLVGQSGELFF. The CDR3 nucleotides read TGCGCCAGCAGCTTGGTGGGACAGTCCGGGGAGCTGTTTTTT.

The chain is built from TRBV6-5 and TRBJ2-7; the match to TRBD1 covers 11 bases. This CDR3 is 15 amino acids long. Losses at the gene ends were 4 bases for V and 4 bases for J; bases not matched to a gene: 6. In germline, CDR1 is MNHEY, CDR2 SVGAGI. CDR3 DNA sequence: TGTGCCAGCAGTTCCCGGGACAGGGGGACTTACGAGCAGTACTTC. It codes for CASSSRDRGTYEQYF.

The rearrangement uses TRBV7-3 and TRBJ2-1; D is unresolved. The CDR3 contains 17 residues. The V and J ends lost 2 bases and 0 bases respectively, with 14 bases between them. Germline V gene sequence: CDR1 SGHTA, CDR2 FQGTGA. Here the CDR3 reads CASSLVNSPSSYNEQFF. In nucleotides, the CDR3 is TGTGCCAGCAGCTTAGTAAACTCCCCTAGCTCCTACAATGAGCAGTTCTTC.

This clone was detected once. The J gene is TRBJ1-1, the V gene TRBV27; possibly TRBD1 for D (5 bases). Looked up from germline, CDR1 is MNHEY and CDR2 is SMNVEV (reference sequence). V shed 6 bases and J shed 8 bases, with 16 bases lying between them. CDR3 length equals 13 residues. As DNA, the CDR3 is TGTGCCAGCAGGTATTTAGGTCAGGGAGAAGCTTTCTTT. Protein product: CASRYLGQGEAFF.

The sample holds a few counts of this clone. The rearrangement uses TRBV7-9 and TRBJ1-2; possibly TRBD1 for D (6 bases). Trimming removed 0 bases from V and 3 bases from J, with 11 bases in between. Germline lookup yields CDR1 SEHNR and CDR2 FQNEAQ (reference sequence). This CDR3 contains 15 residues. The CDR3 region is CASSLAPGVYYGYTF. The CDR3 nucleotides read TGTGCCAGCAGCTTAGCTCCAGGGGTGTACTATGGCTACACCTTC.

J is TRBJ2-3 and V is TRBV5-1; perhaps TRBD1 as D (8 bases). The CDR3 length is 17 residues. CDR1 SGHRS and CDR2 YFSETQ come from the germline V gene. V lost 0 bases, J lost 0 bases, and 14 bases lay in between. DNA for the CDR3: TGCGCCAGCAGCTTGGACGGGAGGACAGGGAGCACAGATACGCAGTATTTT. Protein sequence: CASSLDGRTGSTDTQYF. Together with reference TRBV5-1 and TRBJ2-3, the CDR3 gives the full variable domain: KAGVTQTPRYLIKTRGQQVTLSCSPISGHRSVSWYQQTPGQGLQFLFEYFSETQRNKGNFPGRFSGRQFSNSRSEMNVSTLELGDSALYLCASSLDGRTGSTDTQYFGPGTRLTVL.

The chain combines TRBV6-1 with TRBJ2-1; no reliable D call. Germline assignment: CDR1 MNHNS and CDR2 SASEGT. The V gene lost 2 bases and the J gene lost 10 bases, with 9 bases spanning the gap. This CDR3 has 12 residues. CDR3 in DNA: TGTGCCAGCAGTGAAAAGCGCTGGGAGCAGTTCTTC. Protein: CASSEKRWEQFF.

V is TRBV5-4 and J is TRBJ1-2; no clear D. V lost 0 bases and J 4 bases, leaving 10 bases between the germline ends. Germline lookup yields CDR1 SGHNT and CDR2 YYREEE (reference sequence). The CDR3 is 14 residues long. Here the CDR3 reads CASSLGAETYGYTF. CDR3 DNA sequence: TGTGCCAGCAGCTTGGGAGCCGAAACCTATGGCTACACCTTC.

The CDR3 DNA follows: TGTGCCAGTAGTTTCCAGGGAACAGATACGCAGTATTTT. Amino acid sequence: CASSFQGTDTQYF. This chain joins TRBV19 and TRBJ2-3; possible D gene TRBD1, 5 bases. CDR3 length: 13 amino acids. Germline-derived CDR1 and CDR2 are LNHDA and SQIVND (reference sequence). Trimming took 5 bases from V and 3 from J, leaving 9 bases between them.

The chain combines TRBV5-1 with TRBJ2-7; TRBD1 matches 9 bases. The trim removed 4 bases at V and 1 base at J, leaving 12 bases unmatched. Germline CDR1 reads SGHRS; CDR2 reads YFSETQ. CDR3 size: 17 residues. The CDR3 is CASSLPLRDRESYEQYF. CDR3 bases: TGCGCCAGCAGCCTTCCCCTCCGGGACAGGGAATCCTACGAGCAGTACTTC. The variable domain in full, with the rest retrieved from reference TRBV5-1 and TRBJ2-7, is KAGVTQTPRYLIKTRGQQVTLSCSPISGHRSVSWYQQTPGQGLQFLFEYFSETQRNKGNFPGRFSGRQFSNSRSEMNVSTLELGDSALYLCASSLPLRDRESYEQYFGPGTRLTVT.

The chain couples TRBV6-1 to TRBJ1-2; the match to TRBD1 covers 7 bases. CDR1 and CDR2 (germline): MNHNS, SASEGT. With 1 base clipped from V and 4 bases from J, the junction kept 6 bases outside the gene matches. This CDR3 has 15 amino acids. For the CDR3, the DNA is TGTGCCAGCAGTGAAGAGGGACAGCTAGGCTATGGCTACACCTTC. Amino acid sequence: CASSEEGQLGYGYTF.

The chain is built from TRBV7-9 and TRBJ1-2; unclear D gene. Looked up from germline, CDR1 is SEHNR and CDR2 is FQNEAQ (reference sequence). V was cut by 1 base and J by 8 bases, with 8 bases left in between. The CDR3 is 12 amino acids. The CDR3 sequence: CASSLVPAGYTF. As DNA, the CDR3 is TGTGCCAGCAGCTTAGTCCCCGCGGGCTACACCTTC.

This clone came up once. The V and J genes are TRBV30 and TRBJ1-2, with 7 bases identical to TRBD1. The length of the CDR3 is 13 residues. The V and J ends lost 2 bases and 8 bases, in that order; junction bases with no gene match: 8. CDR1 GTSNPN and CDR2 SVGIG come from the germline V gene (reference sequence). CDR3 residues: CAWSSQGVGGYTF. Here the CDR3 DNA reads TGTGCCTGGAGTAGCCAGGGGGTAGGAGGCTACACCTTC.

This clone was counted once. The chain uses TRBV21-1 and TRBJ1-2; no check of the table's D call, TRBD1, against the DNA was made. TRBV21-1 is given as a pseudogene. The CDR3 has 16 amino acids. In nucleotides, the CDR3 is TGTGCCAGCAGCAACATATGCCGGGACAGGGAGTATGGCTACACCTTC. Translated: CASSNICRDREYGYTF.

The chain uses TRBV27 and TRBJ2-2; D remains ambiguous. The CDR3 runs 12 residues. Per the germline V gene, CDR1 is MNHEY and CDR2 is SMNVEV (reference sequence). The V end lost 2 bases, the J end lost 6 bases, and 4 bases lay between the germline ends. CDR3 sequence reads: CASSLGPGELFF. The CDR3, as DNA: TGTGCCAGCAGTTTAGGCCCCGGGGAGCTGTTTTTT.

This sequence joins TRBV30 and TRBJ2-5; TRBD1 agrees at 8 bases. The J segment lost 3 bases and the V segment lost 1 base, leaving 4 bases of the junction unmatched. Germline V CDR1 and CDR2: GTSNPN, SVGIG (reference sequence). The CDR3 consists of 14 residues. The CDR3: CAWSEGTGKETQYF. The DNA for the CDR3 is TGTGCCTGGAGTGAAGGGACAGGCAAAGAGACCCAGTACTTC.

V is TRBV2 and J is TRBJ1-1, with 8 bases lining up with TRBD1. This CDR3 region has 14 residues. V lost 4 bases, J lost 4 bases, and 5 bases stayed unmatched. The germline V gene has CDR1 SNHLY and CDR2 FYNNEI. CDR3 in amino acids: CASSVQGGRTEAFF. CDR3 nucleotides: TGTGCCAGCAGTGTACAGGGGGGTCGCACTGAAGCTTTCTTT.

The chain combines TRBV19 with TRBJ1-4, with 7 positions matching TRBD1. The CDR3 runs to 21 residues. V was pared by 8 bases and J by 0 bases, with 24 bases of the junction left unmatched. Germline CDR1 and CDR2: LNHDA and SQIVND (reference sequence). The CDR3 is CASFGTADDLLPSTTNEKLFF. In DNA form, the CDR3 reads TGTGCCAGTTTCGGGACAGCCGACGATCTCCTCCCCTCAACAACTAATGAAAAACTGTTTTTT.

V is TRBV7-2 and J is TRBJ1-1; the D gene is possibly TRBD1 (5 bases). The germline CDR1 and CDR2 sequences are SGHTA and FQGNSA. The CDR3 sequence is 15 residues long. V was shortened by 2 bases and J by 4 bases, with 14 bases between the two germline ends. The CDR3 DNA reads as TGTGCCAGCAGCTTATTAGGAGGGGTCAGCACTGAAGCTTTCTTT. Translating it yields CASSLLGGVSTEAFF.

The rearrangement joins TRBV5-4 to TRBJ2-2; 7 nucleotides align to TRBD2. Germline values: CDR1 SGHNT, CDR2 YYREEE (reference sequence). Trimming cost V 3 bases and J 4 bases; bases outside gene matches: 6. CDR3 length equals 15 residues. CDR3 protein: CASSSGGGGTGELFF. CDR3 bases: TGTGCCAGCAGCTCCGGTGGCGGGGGCACCGGGGAGCTGTTTTTT.

This chain links TRBV28 with TRBJ1-2; D call uncertain. The length of the CDR3 is 12 residues. With 6 bases removed from V and 6 bases from J, the gap between germline ends came to 11 bases. Germline CDR1 MDHEN, CDR2 SYDVKM. As DNA, the CDR3 is TGTGCCAGCAGCCTGACGGGGAATGGCTACACCTTC. This sequence encodes CASSLTGNGYTF.

The V and J genes are TRBV7-3 and TRBJ2-1, with D possibly matching TRBD2 (5 bases). The V end was cut by 4 bases, the J end by 7 bases, with 17 bases between. Germline V gives CDR1 SGHTA, CDR2 FQGTGA. The CDR3 has 15 residues. The CDR3 DNA reads TGTGCCAGCAGCTCCGGACGGGGTCCTGGTAATGAGCAGTTCTTC. The encoded protein is CASSSGRGPGNEQFF.

The V gene is TRBV2, the J gene TRBJ1-2, with a tentative D call TRBD1 (5 bases). In germline, CDR1 is SNHLY, CDR2 FYNNEI. V was pared by 1 base and J by 5 bases, with 8 bases between. This CDR3 contains 13 residues. CDR3 bases: TGTGCCAGCAGTGAAGGACAGTTTTATGGCTACACCTTC. The encoded protein is CASSEGQFYGYTF.